The 29 T cell receptor beta chains in this list originate from one sample, sequenced in a study of technical replicates of blood from a few donors. Libraries were prepared by immunoSEQ multiplex PCR; TCRdb keeps only in-frame clonotypes and omits some of them. The sample contains tens of thousands of clones, approximately 94% of which appear only once. Sequencing input: T cells isolated from PBMCs. These receptors all come from a human donor in good health.

The count of this clone is one. The V call is TRBV30, the J call TRBJ2-1, with TRBD2 matching 8 bases. Germline CDR1 reads GTSNPN; CDR2 reads SVGIG (reference sequence). V trimming: 2 bases; J trimming: 14 bases; junction bases outside the gene matches: 8. This CDR3 has 12 residues. The DNA of the CDR3 is TGTGCCTGGAGTCCTAACGGGAGGGAGGAGTTCTTC. It translates to CAWSPNGREEFF.

The rearrangement links TRBV19 to TRBJ2-5; D gene ambiguous. The CDR3 is made up of 12 amino acids. Trimming pared 4 bases from V and 1 base from J, leaving 4 bases between. Germline CDR1 and CDR2: LNHDA and SQIVND (reference sequence). In DNA form, the CDR3 reads TGTGCCAGTAGTACTTTCCAAGAGACCCAGTACTTC. This sequence encodes CASSTFQETQYF.

This chain joins TRBV4-2 and TRBJ2-7, with 9 bases fitting TRBD1. The germline V gene encodes CDR1 LGHNA and CDR2 YNFKEQ. V trimming: 3 bases; J trimming: 4 bases; junction bases outside the gene matches: 10. The CDR3 length is 16 residues. The CDR3 region is CASSHVFTGGTYEQYF. The CDR3 nucleotides are TGTGCCAGCAGCCACGTTTTTACAGGGGGCACGTACGAGCAGTACTTC.

In DNA, the CDR3 is TGTGCCAGCAGTGAAACTAGCTACGAGCAGTACTTC. Translating it yields CASSETSYEQYF. V usage is TRBV2 and J usage is TRBJ2-7, with a weak D call TRBD2 (5 bases). Germline assignment: CDR1 SNHLY and CDR2 FYNNEI. This CDR3 has 12 amino acids. V was clipped by 2 bases and J by 3 bases, with 5 bases between them.

The V gene is TRBV19, the J gene TRBJ2-1, with D perhaps TRBD1 (6 bases). Per germline, CDR1 LNHDA and CDR2 SQIVND (reference sequence). The germline V and J ends were trimmed by 0 bases and 4 bases, with 13 bases remaining between them. The CDR3 contains 16 residues. In DNA, the CDR3 is TGTGCCAGTAGTATAGATATTACACAGGGATACAATGAGCAGTTCTTC. Translating it yields CASSIDITQGYNEQFF.

This clone was detected once. The CDR3 coding sequence is TGTGCCAGCAGCTTAGCCGCCGGAGGCGGAAGAGAAAAACTGTTTTTT. It specifies CASSLAAGGGREKLFF. This rearrangement joins TRBV11-3 to TRBJ1-4; no reliable D call. CDR1 SGHNT and CDR2 YENEEA come from the germline V gene. V was clipped by 1 base and J by 8 bases, with 17 bases between them. This CDR3 spans 16 amino acids.

CDR3 bases: TGCGCCAGCAGCCAAGAGTCTCGGCGGAGGACAGATACGCAGTATTTT. Protein product: CASSQESRRRTDTQYF. The chain is built from TRBV4-3 and TRBJ2-3; a possible D gene is TRBD2 (5 bases). The germline CDR1 and CDR2 sequences are LGHNA and YSLEER. V shed 0 bases and J shed 3 bases, with 13 bases lying between them. This CDR3 has 16 residues.

The CDR3 DNA reads TGTGCTAGTGGCCACCGGGGGGGGTACACTGAAGCTTTCTTT. Its translation is CASGHRGGYTEAFF. The rearrangement uses TRBV12-5 and TRBJ1-1, with TRBD1 as a possible D gene (5 bases). CDR3 length equals 14 residues. Trimming took 6 bases from V and 3 from J, leaving 14 bases between them. Germline V gene sequence: CDR1 LGHNT, CDR2 FRNRAP.

The chain joins TRBV7-8 to TRBJ2-1; TRBD1 aligns across 12 bases. Trimming took 5 bases from V and 8 from J; bases not matched to a gene: 16. The CDR3 is made up of 18 amino acids. Germline lookup yields CDR1 SGHVS and CDR2 FQNEAQ. The CDR3 sequence: CASSRPLNRDRGRDEQFF. The CDR3 nucleotides are TGTGCCAGCAGCCGACCTCTGAACCGGGACAGGGGGCGGGATGAGCAGTTCTTC.

The chain recombines TRBV5-1 with TRBJ2-5; 8 bases align to TRBD2. J lost 4 bases, V lost 0 bases, and 5 bases had no gene match. Germline CDR1 and CDR2: SGHRS and YFSETQ. This CDR3 spans 15 amino acids. CDR3 sequence: CASSLASGRGETQYF. DNA of the CDR3: TGCGCCAGCAGCTTGGCCAGCGGGAGAGGAGAGACCCAGTACTTC. Using reference TRBV5-1 and TRBJ2-5 for the parts outside the CDR3, the full variable domain is KAGVTQTPRYLIKTRGQQVTLSCSPISGHRSVSWYQQTPGQGLQFLFEYFSETQRNKGNFPGRFSGRQFSNSRSEMNVSTLELGDSALYLCASSLASGRGETQYFGPGTRLLVL.

This chain joins TRBV30 and TRBJ2-7, with 7 bases lining up with TRBD2. The germline V gene has CDR1 GTSNPN and CDR2 SVGIG (reference sequence). The CDR3 has 16 residues. The V gene end was trimmed by 0 bases and the J gene end by 0 bases; junction bases not matched to a gene: 8. CDR3 in DNA: TGTGCCTGGAGTGTACGTTCCGCGGGAGTCTCCTACGAGCAGTACTTC. It encodes CAWSVRSAGVSYEQYF. Supplemented by reference TRBV30 and TRBJ2-7, the full variable domain reads SQTIHQWPATLVQPVGSPLSLECTVEGTSNPNLYWYRQAAGRGLQLLFYSVGIGQISSEVPQNLSASRPQDRQFILSSKKLLLSDSGFYLCAWSVRSAGVSYEQYFGPGTRLTVT.

This chain connects TRBV4-3 to TRBJ1-3; D gene unclear. Germline V gene data show CDR1 as LGHNA and CDR2 as YSLEER. The CDR3 has 16 amino acids. The ends were cut back, 4 bases at V and 0 bases at J, with 13 bases in the middle. The CDR3: CASSPLVGPSGNTIYF. Here the CDR3 DNA reads TGCGCCAGCAGCCCCCTCGTGGGCCCCTCTGGAAACACCATATATTTT.

The rearrangement links TRBV6-6 to TRBJ2-7; D gene unclear. The germline gives CDR1 MNHNY, CDR2 SVGAGI (reference sequence). Trimming cost V 0 bases and J 0 bases, with 6 bases left between them. This CDR3 has 14 residues. The CDR3 loop reads CASSYSSSSYEQYF. The CDR3 nucleotides read TGTGCCAGCAGTTACTCGTCATCCTCCTACGAGCAGTACTTC.

The V call is TRBV28, the J call TRBJ2-1; TRBD2 agrees at 8 bases. Germline V lookup: CDR1 MDHEN, CDR2 SYDVKM. CDR3 length: 15 amino acids. Losses at the gene ends were 2 bases for V and 5 bases for J; bases not matched to a gene: 5. CDR3 residues: CASSLGAGGDNEQFF. The CDR3, as DNA: TGTGCCAGCAGTTTAGGGGCGGGAGGAGACAATGAGCAGTTCTTC.

V gene TRBV9 combines with J gene TRBJ1-1, with D perhaps TRBD1 (5 bases). CDR1 is SGDLS, CDR2 YYNGEE, per germline. There are 17 residues in the CDR3. Deletions cut 2 bases from V and 1 base from J, with 18 bases between. For the CDR3, the DNA is TGTGCCAGCAGCGTGGGACCTTTGGGGGAGGGGAACACTGAAGCTTTCTTT. The encoded protein is CASSVGPLGEGNTEAFF.

This sequence joins TRBV4-1 and TRBJ2-5; D is possibly TRBD1 (5 bases). This CDR3 has 14 residues. CDR1 and CDR2 from the germline V gene are MGHRA and YSYEKL. The germline V and J ends were trimmed by 4 bases and 7 bases, with 16 bases remaining between them. Here the CDR3 reads CASSRPGAQGTQYF. CDR3 DNA: TGCGCCAGCAGCCGACCTGGTGCCCAGGGGACCCAGTACTTC.

This clone was counted between two and nine times. CDR3: CASSPSPYTEAFF. The CDR3 DNA is TGTGCCAGTAGTCCAAGCCCATACACTGAAGCTTTCTTT. This chain uses TRBV19 with TRBJ1-1, with D unclear. The CDR3 length is 13 residues. CDR1 LNHDA and CDR2 SQIVND come from the germline V gene (reference sequence). V lost 5 bases to trimming and J lost 3 bases, with 10 bases between them.

As DNA, the CDR3 is TGTGCCTGGAGTCTCCGGCGGGGGGACGGCATTCAGTACTTC. It yields the protein CAWSLRRGDGIQYF. J is TRBJ2-4 and V is TRBV30, with TRBD2 matching over 8 bases. Trimming removed 2 bases from V and 9 bases from J; junction bases left unmatched: 9. In germline, CDR1 is GTSNPN, CDR2 SVGIG (reference sequence). The CDR3 consists of 14 residues.

The V call is TRBV28, the J call TRBJ1-2; D not resolved. Germline loops: CDR1 MDHEN, CDR2 SYDVKM. The CDR3 extends over 14 amino acids. V lost 5 bases and J 6 bases, leaving 16 bases between the germline ends. The CDR3 loop is CASSPPVLLDGYTF. In nucleotides, the CDR3 is TGTGCCAGCAGTCCCCCGGTTTTATTGGATGGCTACACCTTC.

The chain couples TRBV29-1 to TRBJ2-1; 8 bases align to TRBD1. The V gene's germline CDR1 is SQVTM and CDR2 ANQGSEA. The CDR3 has 12 amino acids. The V and J ends lost 7 bases and 8 bases, in that order; junction bases with no gene match: 7. CDR3 nucleotides: TGCAGCGCCAGGACAGGGCCCTATGAGCAGTTCTTC. Translated, it gives CSARTGPYEQFF.

This chain connects TRBV14 to TRBJ1-2, with D tentatively TRBD1 (6 bases). The ends were cut back, 1 base at V and 10 bases at J, with 16 bases in the middle. CDR1 is SGHDN, CDR2 FVKESK, per germline. The CDR3 has 14 amino acids. The CDR3 DNA sequence: TGTGCCAGCAGCCAAGTCGCTCAGGGGCGTGACTACACCTTC. Protein: CASSQVAQGRDYTF.

This clone was counted once. The chain links TRBV6-1 to TRBJ1-1, with D possibly matching TRBD1 (6 bases). This CDR3 contains 15 residues. The V and J ends lost 1 base and 4 bases respectively, with 13 bases between them. In germline, CDR1 is MNHNS, CDR2 SASEGT. The CDR3 reads CASSEGGWGLTEAFF. The CDR3 bases are TGTGCCAGCAGTGAAGGTGGTTGGGGGCTCACTGAAGCTTTCTTT.

This chain links TRBV7-3 with TRBJ1-1; D is unresolved. Trimming shortened V by 3 bases and J by 4 bases, and 12 bases separated the two germline ends. The germline V gene has CDR1 SGHTA and CDR2 FQGTGA. CDR3 length: 14 amino acids. The DNA of the CDR3 is TGTGCCAGCAGCTTTATTGGGCAGAGCACTGAAGCTTTCTTT. The encoded protein is CASSFIGQSTEAFF.

CDR3 in DNA: TGTGCCAGCAGCTCCCCGGGGGGGAGGGCCTCCTACGAGCAGTACTTC. It yields the protein CASSSPGGRASYEQYF. V gene TRBV7-9 combines with J gene TRBJ2-7; TRBD2 matches 8 bases. This CDR3 contains 16 residues. The V gene's germline CDR1 is SEHNR and CDR2 FQNEAQ (reference sequence). V was clipped by 4 bases and J by 0 bases; unmatched bases: 8.

The chain joins TRBV18 to TRBJ1-5; TRBD1 is a possible D gene (5 bases). The CDR3 covers 15 residues. The germline CDR1 and CDR2 sequences are KGHSH and LQKENI. V was cut by 3 bases and J by 0 bases, with 9 bases left in between. CDR3 sequence (DNA): TGTGCCAGCTCACCTTCGGGGGTTAGCAATCAGCCCCAGCATTTT. This gives the protein CASSPSGVSNQPQHF. Variable domain in full (rest from reference TRBV18 and TRBJ1-5): NAGVMQNPRHLVRRRGQEARLRCSPMKGHSHVYWYRQLPEEGLKFMVYLQKENIIDESGMPKERFSAEFPKEGPSILRIQQVVRGDSAAYFCASSPSGVSNQPQHFGDGTRLSIL.

CDR3 nucleotide sequence: TGTGCCACCAGCAGAGTCCCTAGCGGAAGCTCCTACGAGCAGTACTTC. It is translated as CATSRVPSGSSYEQYF. V is TRBV15 and J is TRBJ2-7, with 7 nucleotides matching TRBD2. After removal of 1 base from V and 0 bases from J, the junction contained 6 bases not matched to a gene. In germline, CDR1 is LNHNV, CDR2 YYDKDF (reference sequence). CDR3 length: 16 amino acids.

This chain connects TRBV10-3 to TRBJ2-5; 15 bases are a match to TRBD2. V dropped 10 bases and J dropped 3; count of bases not matched to a gene: 6. There are 15 residues in the CDR3. Per the germline V gene, CDR1 is ENHRY and CDR2 is SYGVKD. The DNA for the CDR3 is TGTGCCACCGGGACTAGCGGGAGGTTAAAAGAGACCCAGTACTTC. Protein: CATGTSGRLKETQYF.

Regarding this clone: The junction departs from the called germline gene at one end, perhaps through a read error. The chain recombines TRBV11-3 with TRBJ2-5; perhaps TRBD1 as D (6 bases). CDR1 is SGHNT and CDR2 is YENEEA in the germline V gene. The CDR3 is made up of 14 amino acids. The CDR3 DNA follows: TGTGCCAGCAGCTTTTCAGGGGCGCAAGCGACCCAGTACTTC. Encoded protein: CASSFSGAQATQYF. The full variable domain, with the rest looked up from reference TRBV11-3 and TRBJ2-5, is EAGVVQSPRYKIIEKKQPVAFWCNPISGHNTLYWYLQNLGQGPELLIRYENEEAVDDSQLPKDRFSAERLKGVDSTLKIQPAELGDSAVYLCASSFSGAQATQYFGPGTRLLVL.

This chain links TRBV28 with TRBJ1-5; D might be TRBD1 (5 bases). The CDR3 extends over 15 amino acids. V lost 4 bases to trimming and J lost 0 bases, with 10 bases between them. In germline, CDR1 is MDHEN, CDR2 SYDVKM. The CDR3 sequence is CASSWGDYSNQPQHF. The CDR3 DNA reads as TGTGCCAGCAGTTGGGGGGATTATAGCAATCAGCCCCAGCATTTT. Looking up the rest from reference TRBV28 and TRBJ1-5 gives the full variable domain: DVKVTQSSRYLVKRTGEKVFLECVQDMDHENMFWYRQDPGLGLRLIYFSYDVKMKEKGDIPEGYSVSREKKERFSLILESASTNQTSMYLCASSWGDYSNQPQHFGDGTRLSIL.